Given below is one T cell receptor beta chain in context. This sample is part of a study of technical replicates of blood from several donors. V was pared by 5 bases and J by 7 bases, with 2 bases of the junction left unmatched. Per the germline V gene, CDR1 is MNHNY and CDR2 is SVGAGI (reference sequence). The CDR3 is made up of 14 amino acids. Clones were read by immunoSEQ multiplex PCR, and TCRdb kept only the in-frame ones, dropping some. The sample carries roughly 79,000 clones, roughly four fifths recorded once. The sequence came from a human donor in good health. Some clones in this sample may be carry-over from other donors' samples. Sequencing was done on a sample of PBMCs. The chain employs TRBV6-6 and TRBJ1-6; TRBD1 agrees at 10 bases. CDR3 residues: CASSAGQGNSPLHF. As DNA, the CDR3 is TGTGCCAGCAGTGCGGGACAGGGGAATTCACCCCTCCACTTT.